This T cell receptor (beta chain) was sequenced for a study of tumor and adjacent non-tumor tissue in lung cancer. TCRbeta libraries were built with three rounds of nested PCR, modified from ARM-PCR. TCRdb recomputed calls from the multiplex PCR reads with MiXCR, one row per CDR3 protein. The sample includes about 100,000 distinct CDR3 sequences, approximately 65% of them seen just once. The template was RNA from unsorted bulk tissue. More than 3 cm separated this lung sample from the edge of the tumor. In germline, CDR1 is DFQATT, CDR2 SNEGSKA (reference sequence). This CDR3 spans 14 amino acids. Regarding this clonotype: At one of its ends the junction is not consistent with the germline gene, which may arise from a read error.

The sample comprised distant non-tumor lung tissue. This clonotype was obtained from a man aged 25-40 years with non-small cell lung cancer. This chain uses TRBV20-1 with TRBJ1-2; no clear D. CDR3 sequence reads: CSARAGEGNYDYTF. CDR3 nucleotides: TGCAGTGCTAGAGCAGGAGAGGGTAACTATGACTACACCTTC.